Sequencing of this T cell receptor (beta chain) was carried out in a study of OX40 agonist ivuxolimab in advanced cancers. CDR3 size: 13 residues. Germline V gene lookup returns CDR1 KGHSH and CDR2 LQKENI. V was trimmed by 2 bases and J by 1 base, leaving 5 bases between them. General study findings and limits: With doses of 0.1 to 3.0 mg/kg, CD4+ and CD8+ blood T cells had undergone clonal expansion by week 6.

With respect to this clone: Its antigen is not known.

Produced via immunoSEQ multiplex PCR; TCRdb's table is partial and in-frame only. The profile covers approximately 72,000 clones, with more than 65% appearing a single time and approximately 1.5% taken by the ten largest. The sequences come from CD4+ or CD8+ T cells sorted from blood, collected in a trial of the OX40 agonist ivuxolimab. V and J are TRBV18 and TRBJ2-5; D gene uncertain. The receptor was isolated from an adult with an advanced solid tumor such as melanoma, head and neck, liver or kidney cancer. DNA for the CDR3: TGTGCCAGCTCACCAGGGCCCCAAGAGACCCAGTACTTC. It encodes CASSPGPQETQYF.